The sequence of this T cell receptor beta chain was determined in a study of cytomegalovirus exposure and HLA in healthy donors. The sample holds a few counts of this clone. Primers for the PCR totalled 60 Vbeta and 13 Jbeta. Using immunoSEQ multiplex PCR, the repertoire was profiled, and TCRdb retains in-frame clones only, with some absent. The sample shows 85,000 to 100,000 clones, 69% of them seen only once. The length of the CDR3 is 13 residues. Germline loops: CDR1 SNHLY, CDR2 FYNNEI. Trimming took 8 bases from V and 7 from J, leaving 14 bases between them. This chain links TRBV2 with TRBJ1-4, with D uncertain. Sequenced: PBMCs. The receptor comes from a man in his forties or fifties in good health and CMV-seronegative. Written as DNA, the CDR3 is TGTGCCAGCTCCGCAGGCTTGACTGAAAAACTGTTTTTT. This encodes CASSAGLTEKLFF.